The 14 T cell receptor beta chains given below trace back to one sample, sequenced in a study of shared clonotypes between healthy human individuals. Clones were sequenced by immunoSEQ multiplex PCR, and TCRdb holds only the in-frame ones, with some missing. Here the sample spans 950,000 to 1,200,000 clones, 60% to 85% being singletons. Material: memory CD4+ T cells from PBMCs. The subset: CD45RA-negative fraction. These receptors were taken from a man aged 18 to 29 in good health. Some clones in this sample may be carry-over from other donors' samples.

This clone was observed a handful of times. Other DNA sequences in the same sample also yield this CDR3. This rearrangement joins TRBV5-1 to TRBJ2-7; D not resolved. The CDR3 has 12 amino acids. V was cut by 0 bases and J by 4 bases, with 5 bases left in between. Germline CDR1 SGHRS, CDR2 YFSETQ. The CDR3 DNA reads TGCGCCAGCAGCTTGGGTGGTTACGAGCAGTACTTC. This codes for CASSLGGYEQYF.

The J gene is TRBJ1-5, the V gene TRBV28, with D hard to call. The length of the CDR3 is 14 residues. V was cut by 3 bases and J by 7 bases, with 13 bases left in between. From germline, CDR1 is MDHEN and CDR2 SYDVKM. DNA for the CDR3: TGTGCCAGCAGTTTGGCAGGCTTACGGCAGCCCCAGCATTTT. This sequence encodes CASSLAGLRQPQHF.

The chain links TRBV18 to TRBJ2-3; D unclear. The V and J ends lost 3 bases and 0 bases respectively, with 7 bases between them. The CDR3 covers 14 residues. Germline V gene lookup returns CDR1 KGHSH and CDR2 LQKENI. The CDR3 is CASSPVASTDTQYF. In DNA form, the CDR3 reads TGTGCCAGCTCACCGGTAGCTAGCACAGATACGCAGTATTTT.

The chain combines TRBV4-3 with TRBJ2-3; 11 bases match TRBD2. V lost 0 bases and J lost 3; bases outside the gene matches: 5. This CDR3 is built from 17 residues. In germline, CDR1 is LGHNA, CDR2 YSLEER. CDR3 sequence reads: CASSQEAGTSGTDTQYF. The CDR3 DNA reads as TGCGCCAGCAGCCAAGAAGCCGGGACTAGCGGAACAGATACGCAGTATTTT.

This sequence joins TRBV27 and TRBJ2-1; TRBD1 matches 9 bases. The V gene end was trimmed by 8 bases and the J gene end by 8 bases; junction bases not matched to a gene: 10. Germline CDR1 is MNHEY and CDR2 is SMNVEV (reference sequence). This CDR3 has 14 residues. As DNA, the CDR3 is TGTGCCAGCCGTCCCGGGACAGGGTTGGATGAGCAGTTCTTC. It specifies CASRPGTGLDEQFF.

This clone was detected once. V gene TRBV6-5 combines with J gene TRBJ2-7; no definite D call. The CDR3 sequence is 14 residues long. Germline lookup yields CDR1 MNHEY and CDR2 SVGAGI. V was cut by 0 bases and J by 2 bases, with 8 bases left in between. Here the CDR3 reads CASSYSMAAYEQYF. CDR3 nucleotide sequence: TGTGCCAGCAGTTACTCGATGGCAGCCTACGAGCAGTACTTC.

The chain recombines TRBV15 with TRBJ1-2; no firm D call. The germline V gene has CDR1 LNHNV and CDR2 YYDKDF (reference sequence). This CDR3 is 15 amino acids long. Deletions cut 0 bases from V and 4 bases from J, with 12 bases between. CDR3 nucleotide sequence: TGTGCCACCAGCAGAGATGGTATGGACGGCTATGGCTACACCTTC. Its protein is CATSRDGMDGYGYTF.

This clone has a handful of counts. CDR3 protein: CASSPSMTSGSNYNEQFF. The CDR3 nucleotides are TGTGCCAGCAGCCCGAGTATGACTAGCGGTTCGAACTACAATGAGCAGTTCTTC. The chain links TRBV11-2 to TRBJ2-1; 9 bases align to TRBD2. The germline gives CDR1 SGHAT, CDR2 FQNNGV. The V gene end was trimmed by 5 bases and the J gene end by 3 bases; junction bases not matched to a gene: 14. The CDR3 has 18 residues.

This sequence joins TRBV28 and TRBJ1-5; 8 bases match TRBD1. Looked up from germline, CDR1 is MDHEN and CDR2 is SYDVKM. V lost 3 bases and J lost 0; bases outside the gene matches: 4. CDR3 size: 16 residues. CDR3 region: CASSFLTGDSNQPQHF. CDR3 bases: TGTGCCAGCAGTTTTTTGACAGGGGATAGCAATCAGCCCCAGCATTTT.

This sequence joins TRBV30 and TRBJ2-3; D remains ambiguous. There are 14 residues in the CDR3. The V gene's germline CDR1 is GTSNPN and CDR2 SVGIG (reference sequence). Trimming pared 3 bases from V and 2 bases from J, leaving 12 bases between. The DNA for the CDR3 is TGTGCCTGGAGGGACCCCGGGCACACAGATACGCAGTATTTT. Amino acid sequence: CAWRDPGHTDTQYF.

The rearrangement uses TRBV4-2 and TRBJ2-7, with 8 bases that match TRBD2. CDR1 and CDR2 (germline): LGHNA, YNFKEQ. Germline trimming cut 3 bases from V and 1 base from J; bases unmatched to any gene: 5. The CDR3 covers 15 residues. In nucleotides, the CDR3 is TGTGCCAGCAGCCATTCCACTAGCGGATCCTACGAGCAGTACTTC. This sequence encodes CASSHSTSGSYEQYF.

The CDR3 sequence: CASSLGPQRDEQYF. CDR3 DNA: TGTGCCAGCAGCTTAGGGCCCCAGCGGGACGAGCAGTACTTC. The V call is TRBV7-2, the J call TRBJ2-7, with D perhaps TRBD2 (6 bases). The V end was cut by 1 base, the J end by 5 bases, with 12 bases between. The CDR3 totals 14 residues. Per germline, CDR1 SGHTA and CDR2 FQGNSA.

The chain recombines TRBV5-1 with TRBJ2-1; D unresolved. Germline V gene data show CDR1 as SGHRS and CDR2 as YFSETQ. This CDR3 has 15 residues. V was cut by 7 bases and J by 0 bases, with 14 bases left in between. The CDR3 here is CASGPTSSSYNEQFF. In DNA form, the CDR3 reads TGCGCCAGCGGACCCACTTCGAGCTCCTACAATGAGCAGTTCTTC. The complete variable domain, with remaining parts taken from reference TRBV5-1 and TRBJ2-1, reads KAGVTQTPRYLIKTRGQQVTLSCSPISGHRSVSWYQQTPGQGLQFLFEYFSETQRNKGNFPGRFSGRQFSNSRSEMNVSTLELGDSALYLCASGPTSSSYNEQFFGPGTRLTVL.

The chain uses TRBV7-2 and TRBJ1-5; 8 bases align to TRBD1. The CDR3 loop spans 14 amino acids. In germline, CDR1 is SGHTA, CDR2 FQGNSA. After removal of 6 bases from V and 5 bases from J, the junction contained 6 bases not matched to a gene. The CDR3 nucleotides read TGTGCCAGCAGTTCAACAGGGGGGGATCAGCCCCAGCATTTT. Translating gives CASSSTGGDQPQHF.